The 25 T cell receptor beta chains given below trace back to one sample, sequenced in a study of PD-L1 blockade in urothelial cancer listed by TCRdb under 2017. Receptor libraries were prepared by the immunoSEQ multiplex PCR assay. Sourced from immuneACCESS, this table was stored by TCRdb with only in-frame sequences that have V and J called. A share of the clones is absent; for the studies checked, an unresolved V gene accounts for under half, and the remainder has no known explanation. This sample holds 95,000 to 100,000 clones; about nine tenths were observed only once. Approximately 2% of the sample is in the top ten clones. The time point label here, explained by the study, means: pretreatment peripheral blood. The sequencing here drew on PBMCs, taken around atezolizumab (anti-PD-L1) treatment. The receptor set was obtained from a man aged 60 to 75 with urothelial cancer.

This clone was found a few times. The J gene is TRBJ1-2, the V gene TRBV5-6; 9 bases match TRBD1. The CDR3 totals 14 residues. V shed 2 bases and J 8 bases; nucleotides not matched to a gene: 7. CDR1 SGHDT and CDR2 YYEEEE come from the germline V gene. The CDR3 region is CASSLGQGWNGYTF. CDR3 sequence (DNA): TGTGCCAGCAGCTTAGGACAGGGGTGGAACGGCTACACCTTC.

There are a few counts of this clone. V is TRBV30 and J is TRBJ2-5, with TRBD2 identical over 8 bases. The germline V gene has CDR1 GTSNPN and CDR2 SVGIG (reference sequence). J was trimmed by 5 bases and V by 2 bases; bases with no gene match: 4. CDR3 length: 13 residues. CDR3 in DNA: TGTGCCTGGAGTAGCGGGAGAGGCGAGACCCAGTACTTC. Protein sequence: CAWSSGRGETQYF. The full variable domain, its missing parts supplied by reference TRBV30 and TRBJ2-5, is SQTIHQWPATLVQPVGSPLSLECTVEGTSNPNLYWYRQAAGRGLQLLFYSVGIGQISSEVPQNLSASRPQDRQFILSSKKLLLSDSGFYLCAWSSGRGETQYFGPGTRLLVL.

The CDR3 protein is CASTPGGDTQYF. The DNA for the CDR3 is TGTGCCAGCACCCCCGGGGGGGATACGCAGTATTTT. The chain has TRBV28 and TRBJ2-3, with TRBD2 identical over 7 bases. V was pared by 7 bases and J by 6 bases, with 4 bases of the junction left unmatched. From germline, CDR1 is MDHEN and CDR2 SYDVKM. This CDR3 contains 12 residues.

V and J are TRBV2 and TRBJ2-2; D not certain. Germline V lookup: CDR1 SNHLY, CDR2 FYNNEI. Between the trimmed V and J ends, which lost 4 bases and 3 bases, there was a span of 9 bases. This CDR3 spans 14 amino acids. CDR3 protein: CASSVWSDTGELFF. CDR3 nucleotides: TGTGCCAGCAGTGTGTGGAGTGACACCGGGGAGCTGTTTTTT.

The chain links TRBV7-9 to TRBJ2-1, with 7 nucleotides matching TRBD1. The CDR3 spans 15 residues. The germline gives CDR1 SEHNR, CDR2 FQNEAQ (reference sequence). The trim removed 5 bases at V and 2 bases at J, leaving 6 bases unmatched. CDR3 in amino acids: CASSPIRGTYNEQFF. As DNA, the CDR3 is TGTGCCAGCAGCCCGATCAGGGGGACCTACAATGAGCAGTTCTTC. Full variable domain (outside the CDR3, taken from reference TRBV7-9 and TRBJ2-1): DTGVSQNPRHKITKRGQNVTFRCDPISEHNRLYWYRQTLGQGPEFLTYFQNEAQLEKSRLLSDRFSAERPKGSFSTLEIQRTEQGDSAMYLCASSPIRGTYNEQFFGPGTRLTVL.

The gene calls are TRBV12-5 and TRBJ2-1; D may be TRBD2 (5 bases). CDR3 length: 14 residues. Germline CDR1 LGHNT, CDR2 FRNRAP. V gave up 7 bases and J gave up 10 bases, with 20 bases separating them. The CDR3 reads CASASYDGKLEQFF. In DNA, the CDR3 is TGTGCTAGTGCCTCGTATGACGGGAAACTCGAGCAGTTCTTC.

This chain links TRBV14 with TRBJ2-7; TRBD2 is a possible D gene (5 bases). CDR1 is SGHDN, CDR2 FVKESK, per germline. This CDR3 contains 15 residues. V was cut by 1 base and J by 5 bases, with 15 bases left in between. Written as DNA, the CDR3 is TGTGCCAGCAGCCAAGTCTTTGAGGGAGCCCACGAGCAGTACTTC. Protein: CASSQVFEGAHEQYF. The whole variable domain, remainder taken from reference TRBV14 and TRBJ2-7, is EAGVTQFPSHSVIEKGQTVTLRCDPISGHDNLYWYRRVMGKEIKFLLHFVKESKQDESGMPNNRFLAERTGGTYSTLKVQPAELEDSGVYFCASSQVFEGAHEQYFGPGTRLTVT.

The chain has TRBV4-2 and TRBJ1-2; D is unclear. This CDR3 contains 17 residues. CDR1 LGHNA and CDR2 YNFKEQ come from the germline V gene. Trimming stripped 0 bases from V and 4 bases from J, with 18 bases between. CDR3 amino acids: CASSQDRTAGPGYGYTF. In nucleotides, the CDR3 is TGTGCCAGCAGCCAAGATAGAACCGCAGGCCCAGGCTATGGCTACACCTTC.

The rearrangement joins TRBV19 to TRBJ1-1; maybe TRBD1 (6 bases). Germline-derived CDR1 and CDR2 are LNHDA and SQIVND (reference sequence). V gave up 6 bases and J gave up 1 base, with 12 bases separating them. CDR3 size: 14 residues. CDR3 region: CASRLGHPNTEAFF. The CDR3 nucleotides read TGTGCCAGTAGGCTGGGACACCCGAACACTGAAGCTTTCTTT.

The V and J genes are TRBV4-1 and TRBJ1-1, with D unresolved. This CDR3 comprises 14 residues. CDR1 MGHRA and CDR2 YSYEKL come from the germline V gene. V lost 2 bases and J lost 4, with 11 bases in between. The CDR3 is CASSQPKAVTEAFF. The CDR3 coding sequence is TGCGCCAGCAGCCAACCCAAGGCGGTCACTGAAGCTTTCTTT.

This chain uses TRBV5-1 with TRBJ2-7; 8 nucleotides agree with TRBD1. The junction had 3 bases not matched to a gene; V was cut back by 4 bases and J by 0 bases. The CDR3 totals 14 residues. Germline lookup yields CDR1 SGHRS and CDR2 YFSETQ. CDR3 sequence: CASSKGQASYEQYF. The CDR3 DNA reads as TGCGCCAGCAGCAAGGGACAGGCCTCCTACGAGCAGTACTTC. The complete variable domain, with remaining parts taken from reference TRBV5-1 and TRBJ2-7, reads KAGVTQTPRYLIKTRGQQVTLSCSPISGHRSVSWYQQTPGQGLQFLFEYFSETQRNKGNFPGRFSGRQFSNSRSEMNVSTLELGDSALYLCASSKGQASYEQYFGPGTRLTVT.

V usage is TRBV27 and J usage is TRBJ2-7; 8 bases line up with TRBD1. The ends lost 3 bases at V and 3 bases at J; junction bases unmatched: 4. Germline assignment: CDR1 MNHEY and CDR2 SMNVEV (reference sequence). The CDR3 contains 14 residues. Here the CDR3 reads CASSFGQGVYEQYF. In nucleotides, the CDR3 is TGTGCCAGCAGTTTCGGACAGGGAGTCTACGAGCAGTACTTC.

CDR3: CASSATWDSSYEQYF. The CDR3, as DNA: TGTGCCAGCAGCGCTACCTGGGACAGCTCCTACGAGCAGTACTTC. V usage is TRBV28 and J usage is TRBJ2-7, with 7 positions matching TRBD1. The CDR3 length is 15 residues. The trim removed 6 bases at V and 0 bases at J, leaving 8 bases unmatched. From germline, CDR1 is MDHEN and CDR2 SYDVKM.

The chain uses TRBV6-6 and TRBJ2-7; 7 positions agree with TRBD2. The length of the CDR3 is 14 residues. CDR1 and CDR2 (germline): MNHNY, SVGAGI (reference sequence). The V segment lost 6 bases and the J segment 3 bases; nucleotides outside the gene matches: 8. This CDR3 is CASRPAASGYEQYF. CDR3 sequence (DNA): TGTGCCAGCAGGCCTGCGGCTAGCGGCTACGAGCAGTACTTC.

The chain carries TRBV28 and TRBJ1-4, with D tentatively TRBD1 (6 bases). V was shortened by 4 bases and J by 5 bases, with 14 bases between the two germline ends. This CDR3 comprises 15 residues. From germline, CDR1 is MDHEN and CDR2 SYDVKM. CDR3 sequence reads: CASSSGTFLNEKLFF. DNA for the CDR3: TGTGCCAGCAGTTCCGGGACATTCTTAAATGAAAAACTGTTTTTT.

This clone was observed a single time. The V call is TRBV30, the J call TRBJ2-1, with 14 bases lining up with TRBD2. Germline CDR1 and CDR2: GTSNPN and SVGIG (reference sequence). The CDR3 spans 20 residues. With V trimmed by 3 bases and J by 2 bases, 15 bases remained unmatched. The CDR3 bases are TGTGCCTGGAGACCTTCGGGACTAGCGGGAGTGCGGATCCCCTACAATGAGCAGTTCTTC. Its protein is CAWRPSGLAGVRIPYNEQFF.

The J gene is TRBJ2-5, the V gene TRBV5-1; 13 bases are a match to TRBD2. The CDR3 loop spans 16 amino acids. With 5 bases clipped from V and 0 bases from J, the junction kept 4 bases outside the gene matches. CDR1 is SGHRS, CDR2 YFSETQ, per germline. The CDR3 spells CASRSGLAGDQETQYF. For the CDR3, the DNA is TGCGCCAGCAGATCCGGACTAGCGGGGGACCAAGAGACCCAGTACTTC.

The chain recombines TRBV7-6 with TRBJ2-1, with 9 bases identical to TRBD2. Germline CDR1 is SGHVS and CDR2 is FNYEAQ. J was trimmed by 4 bases and V by 5 bases; bases with no gene match: 6. There are 15 residues in the CDR3. The CDR3 DNA follows: TGTGCCAGCAGCGGACGGACTAGCGCGTACAATGAGCAGTTCTTC. It specifies CASSGRTSAYNEQFF. The whole variable domain, filled in from reference TRBV7-6 and TRBJ2-1, reads GAGVSQSPRYKVTKRGQDVALRCDPISGHVSLYWYRQALGQGPEFLTYFNYEAQQDKSGLPNDRFSAERPEGSISTLTIQRTEQRDSAMYRCASSGRTSAYNEQFFGPGTRLTVL.

This clone was detected a few times. V and J are TRBV6-5 and TRBJ1-2; 7 positions match TRBD1. From germline, CDR1 is MNHEY and CDR2 SVGAGI. CDR3 length: 14 residues. J gave up 7 bases and V 7 bases, and 12 bases lay outside the gene matches. The CDR3 spells CASTRGGFGGGYTF. The CDR3 region has the DNA TGTGCCAGCACCCGAGGGGGCTTTGGCGGTGGCTACACCTTC.

The V call is TRBV13, the J call TRBJ2-7, with 7 positions matching TRBD1. After removal of 4 bases from V and 6 bases from J, the junction contained 15 bases not matched to a gene. CDR3 length: 16 residues. Germline CDR1 and CDR2: PRHDT and FYEKMQ (reference sequence). The CDR3: CASSSTGEINSGEQYF. The CDR3 coding sequence is TGTGCCAGCAGCTCCACAGGGGAAATTAATTCGGGCGAGCAGTACTTC.

V usage is TRBV5-1 and J usage is TRBJ1-2; D is perhaps TRBD1 (6 bases). Germline V gives CDR1 SGHRS, CDR2 YFSETQ. This CDR3 is built from 14 residues. V was cut by 4 bases and J by 3 bases, with 13 bases left in between. Here the CDR3 reads CASSPGAGDYGYTF. In DNA, the CDR3 is TGCGCCAGCAGCCCCGGGGCAGGGGACTATGGCTACACCTTC.

The chain combines TRBV18 with TRBJ2-6; D unresolved. V was clipped by 6 bases and J by 0 bases, with 6 bases between them. This CDR3 contains 14 residues. The germline V gene encodes CDR1 KGHSH and CDR2 LQKENI. The DNA for the CDR3 is TGTGCCAGCTCCACAGACTCTGGGGCCAACGTCCTGACTTTC. Protein: CASSTDSGANVLTF.

The rearrangement uses TRBV28 and TRBJ1-5, with D perhaps TRBD1 (5 bases). The V gene's germline CDR1 is MDHEN and CDR2 SYDVKM. V was shortened by 5 bases and J by 2 bases, with 16 bases between the two germline ends. The CDR3 totals 16 residues. This CDR3 reads CASSLGAAGGNQPQHF. CDR3 nucleotides: TGTGCCAGCAGTCTAGGGGCAGCGGGGGGCAATCAGCCCCAGCATTTT.

V gene TRBV6-5 combines with J gene TRBJ2-2, with 10 positions matching TRBD2. Per germline, CDR1 MNHEY and CDR2 SVGAGI. V dropped 3 bases and J dropped 8; count of bases not matched to a gene: 6. The CDR3 spans 15 residues. CDR3 amino acids: CASSYPLAGSGELFF. The DNA of the CDR3 is TGTGCCAGCAGTTATCCACTAGCGGGATCAGGGGAGCTGTTTTTT.

This clone has only a few counts. The chain is built from TRBV28 and TRBJ1-2; unclear D gene. V lost 2 bases, J lost 0 bases, and 19 bases lay in between. The CDR3 extends over 18 amino acids. Germline CDR1 and CDR2: MDHEN and SYDVKM. Written as DNA, the CDR3 is TGTGCCAGCAGTTTAGAGCCCTGGAGGGTCCAAGCTAACTATGGCTACACCTTC. Translation gives CASSLEPWRVQANYGYTF.